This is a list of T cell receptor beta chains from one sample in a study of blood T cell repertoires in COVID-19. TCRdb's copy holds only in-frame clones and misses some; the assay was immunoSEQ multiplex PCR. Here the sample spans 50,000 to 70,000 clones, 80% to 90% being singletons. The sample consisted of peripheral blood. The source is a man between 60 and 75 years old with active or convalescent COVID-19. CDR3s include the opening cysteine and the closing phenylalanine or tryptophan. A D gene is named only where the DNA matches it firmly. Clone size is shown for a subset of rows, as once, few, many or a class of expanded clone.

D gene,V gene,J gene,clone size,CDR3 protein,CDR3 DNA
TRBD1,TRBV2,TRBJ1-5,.,CASSAWTGSRQPQHF,TGTGCCAGCAGTGCTTGGACAGGGTCTCGGCAGCCCCAGCATTTT
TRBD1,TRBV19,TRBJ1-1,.,CASHYSGTGTEAFF,TGTGCCAGTCATTATTCCGGGACAGGGACTGAAGCTTTCTTT
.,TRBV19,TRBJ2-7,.,CASSLLPGYEQYF,TGTGCCAGTAGCCTCCTACCGGGGTACGAGCAGTACTTC
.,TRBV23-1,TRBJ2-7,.,CASSRGSLYEQYF,TGCGCCAGCAGTCGAGGCAGTCTATACGAGCAGTACTTC
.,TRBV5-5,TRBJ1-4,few,CASSPSTTNEKLFF,TGTGCCAGCAGCCCTAGTACAACTAATGAAAAACTGTTTTTT
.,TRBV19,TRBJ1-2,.,CASKVDSVRGYTF,TGTGCCAGTAAGGTCGACAGCGTACGGGGCTACACCTTC
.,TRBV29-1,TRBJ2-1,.,CSVETPRGDTENNEQFF,TGCAGCGTTGAGACTCCCCGGGGAGACACCGAAAACAATGAGCAGTTCTTC
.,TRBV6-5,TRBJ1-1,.,CASRFDRLNTEAFF,TGTGCCAGCAGGTTCGACAGGCTGAACACTGAAGCTTTCTTT
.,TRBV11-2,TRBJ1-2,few,CASSPIRGGANYGYTF,TGTGCCAGCAGCCCGATTAGGGGGGGCGCGAACTATGGCTACACCTTC
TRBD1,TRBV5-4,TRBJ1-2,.,CASSLVIGQGPDGYTF,TGTGCCAGCAGCTTGGTTATAGGACAGGGGCCTGATGGCTACACCTTC
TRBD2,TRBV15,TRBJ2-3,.,CATSRDRRRLAVSTDTQYF,TGTGCCACCAGCAGAGATCGGCGCAGACTAGCTGTTAGCACAGATACGCAGTATTTT
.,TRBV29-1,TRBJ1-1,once,CSVEDQGKNTEAFF,TGCAGCGTTGAAGACCAGGGGAAGAACACTGAAGCTTTCTTT
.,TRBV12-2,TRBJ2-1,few,CASRLGLAEGDEQFF,TGTGCAAGTCGCCTGGGACTAGCGGAAGGGGATGAGCAGTTCTTC
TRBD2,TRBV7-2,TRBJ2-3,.,CASSYLAGPRGDTQYF,TGTGCCAGCAGTTACCTAGCGGGGCCGCGTGGCGATACGCAGTATTTT
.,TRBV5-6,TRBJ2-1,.,CASSPGNGNEQFF,TGTGCCAGCAGCCCAGGGAATGGCAATGAGCAGTTCTTC
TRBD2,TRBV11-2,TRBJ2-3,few,CASSDTSGGARDTQYF,TGTGCCAGCAGCGATACTAGCGGGGGGGCGAGAGATACGCAGTATTTT
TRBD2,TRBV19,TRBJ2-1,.,CASSITSGGAWNEQFF,TGTGCCAGTAGTATAACTAGCGGGGGGGCTTGGAATGAGCAGTTCTTC
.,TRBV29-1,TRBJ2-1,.,CSVAMRSEQFF,TGCAGCGTTGCAATGAGGAGTGAGCAGTTCTTC
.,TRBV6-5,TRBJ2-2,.,CASSISQGHTGELFF,TGTGCCAGCAGCATCTCCCAGGGTCACACCGGGGAGCTGTTTTTT
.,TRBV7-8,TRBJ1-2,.,CASSSRQEYDYTF,TGTGCCAGCAGCTCCCGACAGGAATATGACTACACCTTC
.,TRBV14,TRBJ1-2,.,CASSQVQFYGYTF,TGTGCCAGCAGCCAAGTACAATTTTACGGCTACACCTTC
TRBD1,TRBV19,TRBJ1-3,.,CASRKNRGSGNTIYF,TGTGCCAGTAGGAAAAACAGGGGATCTGGAAACACCATATATTTT
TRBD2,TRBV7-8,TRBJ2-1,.,CASSLAGLAGVGARNEQFF,TGTGCCAGCAGCTTAGCCGGGCTAGCGGGAGTAGGGGCGAGAAATGAGCAGTTCTTC
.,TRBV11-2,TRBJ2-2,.,CASSDPGRNTGELFF,TGTGCCAGCAGCGACCCAGGGCGGAACACCGGGGAGCTGTTTTTT
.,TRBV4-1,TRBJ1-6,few,CASSQDAQANSPLHF,TGCGCCAGCAGCCAAGACGCACAGGCTAATTCACCCCTCCACTTT
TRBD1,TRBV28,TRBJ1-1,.,CASIRDRGLNTEAFF,TGTGCCAGCATCCGGGACAGGGGGCTGAACACTGAAGCTTTCTTT
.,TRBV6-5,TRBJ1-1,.,CASSYPGSSSTEAFF,TGTGCCAGCAGTTACCCCGGGTCTTCCAGCACTGAAGCTTTCTTT
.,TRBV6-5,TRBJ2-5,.,CASTGPGKTQYF,TGTGCCAGCACTGGGCCCGGGAAGACCCAGTACTTC
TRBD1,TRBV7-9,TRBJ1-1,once,CASSLGRDRAFF,TGTGCCAGCAGCTTAGGAAGGGACAGAGCTTTCTTT
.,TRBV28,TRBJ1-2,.,CASRYSSNYGYTF,TGTGCCAGCAGGTATAGTTCTAACTATGGCTACACCTTC
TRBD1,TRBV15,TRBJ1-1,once,CATSRDRGGRNTEAFF,TGTGCCACCAGCAGAGATCGAGGGGGCAGGAACACTGAAGCTTTCTTT
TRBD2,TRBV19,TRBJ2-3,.,CASSTLAGADTQYF,TGTGCCAGTAGTACCTTAGCGGGAGCAGATACGCAGTATTTT
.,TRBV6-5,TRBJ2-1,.,CASSWRGAYNEQFF,TGTGCCAGCAGTTGGAGGGGAGCTTACAATGAGCAGTTCTTC
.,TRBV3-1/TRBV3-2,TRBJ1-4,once,CASSHRDTYEKLFF,TGTGCCAGCAGCCATCGGGACACGTATGAAAAACTGTTTTTT
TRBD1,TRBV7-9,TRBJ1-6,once,CASSGNQGAKNSPLHF,TGTGCCAGCAGCGGCAACCAGGGGGCGAAGAATTCACCCCTCCACTTT
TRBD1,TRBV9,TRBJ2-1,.,CASSNRQGKNEQFF,TGTGCCAGCAGCAACCGACAGGGGAAGAATGAGCAGTTCTTC
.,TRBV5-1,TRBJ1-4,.,CASRTGTGTNEKLFF,TGCGCCAGCAGGACCGGTACGGGAACTAATGAAAAACTGTTTTTT
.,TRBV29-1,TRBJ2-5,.,CSGGSQETQYF,TGCAGCGGTGGCTCTCAAGAGACCCAGTACTTC
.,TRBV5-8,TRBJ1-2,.,CASSNRDLNYGYTF,TGTGCCAGCAGCAACAGGGACCTTAACTATGGCTACACCTTC
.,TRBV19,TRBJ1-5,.,CASKGVALHQPQHF,TGTGCCAGTAAGGGGGTTGCCCTTCATCAGCCCCAGCATTTT
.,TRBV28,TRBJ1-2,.,CASSLLGQNYGYTF,TGTGCCAGCAGTTTATTGGGCCAAAACTATGGCTACACCTTC
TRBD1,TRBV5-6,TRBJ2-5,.,CASSLNRGQTQYF,TGTGCCAGCAGCTTAAACAGGGGACAGACCCAGTACTTC
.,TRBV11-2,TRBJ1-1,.,CASSFQNTEAFF,TGTGCCAGCAGCTTCCAGAACACTGAAGCTTTCTTT